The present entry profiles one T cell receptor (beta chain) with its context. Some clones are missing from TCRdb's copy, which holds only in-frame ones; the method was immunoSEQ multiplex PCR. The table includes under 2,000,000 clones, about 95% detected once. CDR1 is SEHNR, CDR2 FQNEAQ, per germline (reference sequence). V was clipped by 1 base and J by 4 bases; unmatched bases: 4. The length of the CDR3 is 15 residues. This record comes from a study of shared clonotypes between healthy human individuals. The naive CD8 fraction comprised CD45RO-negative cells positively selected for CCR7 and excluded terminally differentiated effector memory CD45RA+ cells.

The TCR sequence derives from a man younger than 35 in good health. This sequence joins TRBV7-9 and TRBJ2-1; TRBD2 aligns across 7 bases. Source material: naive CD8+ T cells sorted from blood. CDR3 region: CASSLVSGEYNEQFF. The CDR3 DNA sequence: TGTGCCAGCAGCTTAGTCAGCGGGGAATACAATGAGCAGTTCTTC.